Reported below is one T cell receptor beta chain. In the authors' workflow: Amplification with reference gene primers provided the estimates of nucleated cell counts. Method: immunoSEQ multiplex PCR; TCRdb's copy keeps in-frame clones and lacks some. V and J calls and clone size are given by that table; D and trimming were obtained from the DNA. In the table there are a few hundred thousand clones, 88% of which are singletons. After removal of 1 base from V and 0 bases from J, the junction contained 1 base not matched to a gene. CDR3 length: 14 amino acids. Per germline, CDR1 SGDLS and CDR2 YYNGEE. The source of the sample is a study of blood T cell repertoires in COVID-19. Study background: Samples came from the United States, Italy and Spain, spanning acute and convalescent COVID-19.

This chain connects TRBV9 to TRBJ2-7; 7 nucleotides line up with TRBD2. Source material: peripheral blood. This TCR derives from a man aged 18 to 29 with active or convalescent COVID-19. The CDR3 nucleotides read TGTGCCAGCAGCGTAACGGGGGGCTCCTACGAGCAGTACTTC. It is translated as CASSVTGGSYEQYF.